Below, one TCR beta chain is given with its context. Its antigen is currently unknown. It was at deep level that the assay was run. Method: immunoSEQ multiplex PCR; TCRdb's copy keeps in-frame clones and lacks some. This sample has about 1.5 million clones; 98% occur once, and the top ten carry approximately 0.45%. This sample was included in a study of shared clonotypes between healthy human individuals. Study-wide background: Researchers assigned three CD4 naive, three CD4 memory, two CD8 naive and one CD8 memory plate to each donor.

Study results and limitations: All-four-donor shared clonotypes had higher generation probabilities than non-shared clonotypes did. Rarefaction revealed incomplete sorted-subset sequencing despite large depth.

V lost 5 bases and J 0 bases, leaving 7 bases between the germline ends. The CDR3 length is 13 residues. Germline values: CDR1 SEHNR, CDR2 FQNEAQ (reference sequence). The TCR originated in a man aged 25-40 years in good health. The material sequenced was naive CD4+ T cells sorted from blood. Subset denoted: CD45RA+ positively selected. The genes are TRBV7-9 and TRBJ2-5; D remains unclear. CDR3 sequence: CASSVRDQETQYF. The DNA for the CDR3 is TGTGCCAGCAGCGTCCGGGACCAAGAGACCCAGTACTTC. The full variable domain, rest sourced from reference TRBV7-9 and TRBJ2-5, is DTGVSQNPRHKITKRGQNVTFRCDPISEHNRLYWYRQTLGQGPEFLTYFQNEAQLEKSRLLSDRFSAERPKGSFSTLEIQRTEQGDSAMYLCASSVRDQETQYFGPGTRLLVL.